This T cell receptor (beta chain) originates from a study of spatial heterogeneity in lung cancer. Overall study: Mean representation of each unique TCR and UMI combination in the raw reads exceeded 8.5 occurrences.

This clonotype was observed a handful of times. V lost 5 bases and J lost 3; bases outside the gene matches: 8. This CDR3 has 16 residues. Germline assignment: CDR1 KGHDR and CDR2 SFDVKD. MiXCR, applied by TCRdb to the 5' RACE reads, yields one record per CDR3 protein. The sample includes under 30,000 distinct CDR3 sequences, roughly 6% of them seen just once. Time point given: blood at routine non-recurrence follow-up after resection. Unsorted whole RNA of tumor, nontumor lung or frozen PBMC was sequenced. This clonotype was obtained from a male donor with early-stage non-small cell lung cancer. V gene TRBV24-1 combines with J gene TRBJ2-3, with TRBD2 identical over 9 bases. This specimen was PBMCs, taken at follow-up. CDR3 residues: CATSGSGRGATDTQYF. In nucleotides, the CDR3 is TGTGCCACCAGTGGTAGCGGGAGAGGGGCGACAGATACGCAGTATTTT.